This record looks at one T cell receptor (beta chain) sequence and its context. No antigen is known for it. The source of the sample is a study of T cells expressing NK-cell markers. Study information: Source material for TCR beta repertoires consisted of sorted CD3+CD56+NKG2C+, CD3+CD56+NKG2C- and CD3+CD56-NKG2C+ T cells.

TCRdb re-analyzed the 5' RACE reads; it lists each CDR3 protein once, without DNA. The listing records about 460,000 distinct CDR3 sequences. The study's findings and limits: NKG2C+ dominant clonotypes from about 6 donors made up roughly 1.0-7.0% of CD8+ T cells.

Per the germline V gene, CDR1 is SQVTM and CDR2 is ANQGSEA. This CDR3 comprises 12 residues. The sequenced material came from blood T cells: a sorted CD56 or NKG2C T cell subset, CD4+ or CD8+ T cells, or bulk PBMC T cells (not recorded which). This clonotype was obtained from a woman between 45 and 60 years old in good health. This chain connects TRBV29-1 to TRBJ1-1; with no DNA, the TCRdb D assignment of TRBD1 cannot be verified. CDR3 sequence: CSARDGSTEAFF.